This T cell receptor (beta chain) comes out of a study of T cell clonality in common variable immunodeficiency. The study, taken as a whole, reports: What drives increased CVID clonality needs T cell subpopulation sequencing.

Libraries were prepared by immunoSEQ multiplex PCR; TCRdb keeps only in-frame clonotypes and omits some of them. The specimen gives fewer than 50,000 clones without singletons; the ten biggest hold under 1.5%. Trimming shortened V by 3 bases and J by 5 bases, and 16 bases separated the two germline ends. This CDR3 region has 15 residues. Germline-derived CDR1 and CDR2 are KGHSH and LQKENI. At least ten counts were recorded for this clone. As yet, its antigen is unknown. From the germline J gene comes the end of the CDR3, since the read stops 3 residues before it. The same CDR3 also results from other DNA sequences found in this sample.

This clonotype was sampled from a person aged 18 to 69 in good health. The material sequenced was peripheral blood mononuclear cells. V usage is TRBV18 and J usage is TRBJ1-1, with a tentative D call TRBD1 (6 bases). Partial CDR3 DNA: TGTGCCAGCTCACCGAGCCGAGGGGGGGGGACTGAA. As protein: CASSPSRGGGTE. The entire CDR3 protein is CASSPSRGGGTEAFF.